This T cell receptor (beta chain) was recorded in a study of siplizumab effects on memory and regulatory T cells. V gave up 2 bases and J gave up 6 bases, with 19 bases separating them. The V gene's germline CDR1 is MNHNY and CDR2 SVGAGI (reference sequence). The CDR3 has 16 residues. The data were produced by immunoSEQ multiplex PCR, yet TCRdb's version contains in-frame clones alone and is incomplete. The table has more than 90,000 clones, roughly 94% seen once. Sequences were obtained from non-Treg CD4+ T cells sorted from blood. The TCR originated in a human donor in good health. The chain has TRBV6-6 and TRBJ1-2, with D unresolved. The DNA of the CDR3 is TGTGCCAGCAGTTACACAGCGGGAGACCGCAAAGATGGCTACACCTTC. Translating it yields CASSYTAGDRKDGYTF.